These 9 T cell receptor beta chains originate from one sample sequenced in a study of blood T cell repertoires in COVID-19. Repertoires were generated with immunoSEQ multiplex PCR, while TCRdb's copy carries only in-frame clones and drops some. The sample holds approximately 59,000 clones; about 81% are singletons and the top ten take around a third. Sequenced input: peripheral blood. The receptors derive from a man aged 60 to 75 with COVID-19, enrolled during active disease.

This clone appeared a few times. The chain combines TRBV9 with TRBJ1-5, with D perhaps TRBD1 (5 bases). This CDR3 has 14 amino acids. V lost 0 bases to trimming and J lost 6 bases, with 10 bases between them. Germline values: CDR1 SGDLS, CDR2 YYNGEE. The CDR3 loop reads CASSVGPGVQPQHF. The DNA for the CDR3 is TGTGCCAGCAGCGTAGGACCGGGGGTTCAGCCCCAGCATTTT.

The chain links TRBV7-2 to TRBJ2-7; maybe TRBD1 (6 bases). The germline V gene encodes CDR1 SGHTA and CDR2 FQGNSA. Trimming removed 1 base at V and 4 bases at J, with 14 bases between. This CDR3 comprises 15 residues. The chain's CDR3 is CASSLESDSFYEQYF. The CDR3, as DNA: TGTGCCAGCAGCTTAGAATCGGACAGTTTTTACGAGCAGTACTTC.

This clone was detected a few times. The J gene is TRBJ2-1, the V gene TRBV12-3 or TRBV12-4, with TRBD1 identical over 8 bases. V was pared by 9 bases and J by 6 bases, with 7 bases of the junction left unmatched. The CDR3 consists of 13 residues. The CDR3 region has the DNA TGTGCCAGTAGGACCGGGACAGGCAATGAGCAGTTCTTC. This encodes CASRTGTGNEQFF.

This clone occurred once. The CDR3 spells CASSLSVPGELFF. CDR3 DNA: TGTGCCAGCAGCTTAAGCGTCCCCGGGGAGCTGTTTTTT. The chain employs TRBV11-1 and TRBJ2-2; no reliable D call. The V end lost 2 bases, the J end lost 6 bases, and 7 bases lay between the germline ends. CDR1 SGHAT and CDR2 FQDESV come from the germline V gene (reference sequence). The CDR3 has 13 amino acids.

This clone was seen a single time. The gene calls are TRBV11-3 and TRBJ2-1; TRBD2 agrees at 7 bases. The trim removed 5 bases at V and 8 bases at J, leaving 6 bases unmatched. CDR3 length: 13 amino acids. Germline CDR1 SGHNT, CDR2 YENEEA. CDR3 sequence reads: CASSRGGVHEQFF. As DNA, the CDR3 is TGTGCCAGCAGCCGGGGAGGGGTTCATGAGCAGTTCTTC.

The chain uses TRBV9 and TRBJ2-7; 10 nucleotides agree with TRBD1. The germline gives CDR1 SGDLS, CDR2 YYNGEE. The CDR3 extends over 15 amino acids. V dropped 0 bases and J dropped 6; count of bases not matched to a gene: 6. CDR3 region: CASSVGGTGVSEQYF. The CDR3 DNA is TGTGCCAGCAGCGTAGGGGGGACAGGGGTCAGCGAGCAGTACTTC.

The chain couples TRBV4-1 to TRBJ2-7; TRBD2 aligns across 7 bases. CDR1 is MGHRA, CDR2 YSYEKL, per germline. CDR3 length: 15 residues. V shed 4 bases, J shed 3 bases, and the junction held 9 bases outside the gene matches. The CDR3 region is CASSLGEGDFYEQYF. CDR3 nucleotides: TGCGCCAGCAGCCTTGGGGAGGGTGACTTCTACGAGCAGTACTTC.

The chain has TRBV13 and TRBJ1-1; D gene uncertain. From germline, CDR1 is PRHDT and CDR2 FYEKMQ (reference sequence). V was shortened by 4 bases and J by 0 bases, with 15 bases between the two germline ends. The CDR3 is made up of 16 amino acids. The CDR3 DNA is TGTGCCAGCAGCTCCAGTCCGGGTCTCCTGAACACTGAAGCTTTCTTT. Translated, it gives CASSSSPGLLNTEAFF.

The genes are TRBV19 and TRBJ1-2; possibly TRBD1 for D (5 bases). Trimming cost V 4 bases and J 0 bases, with 9 bases left between them. The V gene's germline CDR1 is LNHDA and CDR2 SQIVND (reference sequence). The CDR3 spans 14 residues. The CDR3 DNA follows: TGTGCCAGTAGTACGGGACTGACTAACTATGGCTACACCTTC. Translating gives CASSTGLTNYGYTF.